A selection of T cell receptor beta chains follows, all from one sample in a study of T cells in localized non-small cell lung cancer. Repertoires were generated with immunoSEQ multiplex PCR, while TCRdb's copy carries only in-frame clones and drops some. Among 15,000 to 20,000 clones listed, around 90% were seen once. The sample here was peripheral blood mononuclear cells, taken before any cancer treatment. The origin of the receptors is a woman between 35 and 75 years old with stage III lung adenocarcinoma. The CDR3 runs from the conserved cysteine through the conserved F or W. Fields, in order: D gene, J gene, clone size, V gene, CDR3 protein, CDR3 DNA. D genes are given only for firm matches. Not every row has a clone size; where given, it reads once, few, many or a size class.

>TRBD1|TRBJ1-2|-|TRBV29-1
CSVEYLTGESYGYTF
TGCAGCGTTGAATACCTGACAGGGGAAAGTTATGGCTACACCTTC
>-|TRBJ2-7|once|TRBV6-5
CASSYGTPGYEQYF
TGTGCCAGCAGTTACGGGACACCAGGCTACGAGCAGTACTTC
>TRBD2|TRBJ2-7|-|TRBV7-2
CASSSEVGTKTTYEQYF
TGTGCCAGCAGCTCCGAAGTCGGGACTAAGACAACCTACGAGCAGTACTTC
>-|TRBJ1-3|-|TRBV13
CASSLSGGGSGNTIYF
TGTGCCAGCAGCTTAAGCGGCGGAGGTTCGGGAAACACCATATATTTT
>-|TRBJ2-7|-|TRBV27
CASSSISEGRSYEQYF
TGTGCCAGCAGTTCAATTAGTGAGGGGCGCTCCTACGAGCAGTACTTC
>TRBD1|TRBJ2-5|-|TRBV2
CASGGQGVETQYF
TGTGCCAGCGGAGGACAGGGGGTGGAAACCCAGTACTTC
>-|TRBJ1-2|-|TRBV5-6
CASTYYRTTNTYGYTF
TGTGCCAGCACATACTATAGGACAACCAATACCTATGGCTACACCTTC
>-|TRBJ2-7|-|TRBV6-5
CASSYSRNSYEQYF
TGTGCCAGCAGTTACTCGAGGAACTCTTACGAGCAGTACTTC
>-|TRBJ1-1|-|TRBV11-2
CASSPDTEAFF
TGTGCCAGCAGCCCTGACACTGAAGCTTTCTTT
>-|TRBJ1-1|-|TRBV4-1
CASSRGDTEAFF
TGCGCCAGCAGCCGGGGGGACACTGAAGCTTTCTTT
>TRBD1|TRBJ2-7|once|TRBV10-3
CAISGQQGADYEQYF
TGTGCCATCAGTGGACAACAGGGGGCCGACTACGAGCAGTACTTC
>-|TRBJ1-2|once|TRBV2
CASSGVGDNNYGYTF
TGTGCCAGCAGTGGGGTAGGAGACAACAACTATGGCTACACCTTC
>-|TRBJ1-5|-|TRBV18
CASSPPSAGRDQPQHF
TGTGCCAGCTCACCACCGTCAGCGGGTAGGGATCAGCCCCAGCATTTT
>-|TRBJ1-2|-|TRBV4-1
CASSQAALDYGYTF
TGCGCCAGCAGCCAAGCGGCGTTGGACTATGGCTACACCTTC
>-|TRBJ2-7|-|TRBV5-1
CASRPSPDSIYEQYF
TGCGCCAGCAGGCCCTCGCCGGACAGCATCTACGAGCAGTACTTC
>-|TRBJ1-5|once|TRBV5-6
CASSKEAGNQPQHF
TGTGCCAGCAGCAAGGAGGCGGGCAATCAGCCCCAGCATTTT
>TRBD1|TRBJ2-5|-|TRBV2
CASSSQGASQETQYF
TGTGCCAGCAGTTCACAGGGGGCTAGTCAAGAGACCCAGTACTTC
>-|TRBJ1-4|-|TRBV7-9
CATRVGEKLFF
TGTGCCACCCGAGTGGGCGAAAAACTGTTTTTT
>TRBD2|TRBJ2-3|-|TRBV25-1
CASSDSSGLTDTQYF
TGTGCCAGCAGTGACTCTAGCGGTCTCACAGATACGCAGTATTTT
>TRBD2|TRBJ2-3|-|TRBV27
CASKLLAGATDTQYF
TGTGCCAGCAAATTACTAGCGGGAGCAACAGATACGCAGTATTTT
>-|TRBJ2-1|-|TRBV10-3
CAISESAGREQFF
TGTGCCATCAGTGAGTCCGCGGGAAGAGAGCAGTTCTTC
>-|TRBJ1-5|once|TRBV5-8
CASSLDSRPYQPQHF
TGTGCCAGCAGCTTGGATTCCCGGCCGTATCAGCCCCAGCATTTT
>TRBD1|TRBJ2-2|-|TRBV2
CASRTGHTGELFF
TGTGCCAGCAGGACAGGGCACACCGGGGAGCTGTTTTTT
>-|TRBJ2-3|-|TRBV2
CASSEAYTSSPTDTQYF
TGTGCCAGCAGTGAAGCCTACACTAGTTCCCCCACAGATACGCAGTATTTT
>TRBD2|TRBJ2-1|-|TRBV5-1
CASSFEGGPGREQFF
TGCGCCAGCAGCTTCGAGGGAGGGCCGGGGCGGGAGCAGTTCTTC
>TRBD1|TRBJ1-3|-|TRBV7-2
CASRPRGSSGNTIYF
TGTGCCAGCAGGCCCAGGGGGTCCTCTGGAAACACCATATATTTT
>TRBD2|TRBJ2-3|-|TRBV19
CATLGGGTQYF
TGTGCCACCCTCGGGGGGGGTACGCAGTATTTT
>-|TRBJ1-2|-|TRBV29-1
CSVEVNRGYTF
TGCAGCGTTGAAGTCAACAGGGGCTACACCTTC
>-|TRBJ2-7|-|TRBV5-1
CASSSSGAWQYF
TGCGCCAGCAGCTCATCAGGGGCCTGGCAGTACTTC
>TRBD1|TRBJ2-6|-|TRBV30
CAWGGTGSGANVLTF
TGTGCCTGGGGCGGGACAGGCTCTGGGGCCAACGTCCTGACTTTC
>TRBD2|TRBJ2-1|-|TRBV6-5
CASGLRSGGPDEQFF
TGTGCCAGCGGGTTGCGTAGCGGGGGCCCCGATGAGCAGTTCTTC
>-|TRBJ1-3|-|TRBV6-1
CASTRTDSGNTIYF
TGTGCCAGCACTCGGACAGACTCTGGAAACACCATATATTTT
>-|TRBJ1-3|-|TRBV27
CASSRGAVGNTIYF
TGTGCCAGCAGTAGGGGGGCCGTTGGAAACACCATATATTTT
>-|TRBJ2-2|-|TRBV5-1
CASSGQGLSTGELFF
TGCGCCAGCAGCGGGCAGGGTTTGTCCACCGGGGAGCTGTTTTTT
>TRBD1|TRBJ2-7|-|TRBV6-1
CASRGTGNYEQYF
TGTGCCAGCAGGGGGACAGGGAACTACGAGCAGTACTTC
>TRBD1|TRBJ2-1|-|TRBV19
CASKTTRDSYNEQFF
TGTGCCAGTAAAACGACCAGGGACAGCTACAATGAGCAGTTCTTC
>-|TRBJ2-3|-|TRBV11-3
CASSFDSTDTQYF
TGTGCCAGCAGTTTCGACAGCACAGATACGCAGTATTTT
>-|TRBJ1-3|-|TRBV6-5
CASSYSGQAGNTIYF
TGTGCCAGCAGTTACTCGGGGCAGGCTGGAAACACCATATATTTT
>TRBD2|TRBJ2-2|-|TRBV5-4
CASTPETGIAGATGELFF
TGTGCCAGCACCCCCGAGACCGGGATAGCGGGGGCCACCGGGGAGCTGTTTTTT
>-|TRBJ1-4|-|TRBV28
CASSFQALVLFF
TGTGCCAGCAGTTTCCAGGCTCTAGTGCTGTTTTTT
>TRBD1|TRBJ2-7|-|TRBV11-2
CASSSLDRVYEQYF
TGTGCCAGCAGCAGCTTGGACAGGGTGTACGAGCAGTACTTC
>-|TRBJ2-7|-|TRBV30
CAWSVPGGIHPYEQYF
TGTGCCTGGAGTGTACCTGGCGGTATACACCCCTACGAGCAGTACTTC
>-|TRBJ1-1|-|TRBV27
CASSLGGAYTEAFF
TGTGCCAGCAGTCTGGGGGGGGCCTACACTGAAGCTTTCTTT
>TRBD2|TRBJ2-5|-|TRBV5-1
CASSRGLAGDPSQETQYF
TGCGCCAGCAGCAGGGGACTAGCGGGGGACCCATCTCAAGAGACCCAGTACTTC
>-|TRBJ1-6|-|TRBV6-5
CASSYGGRASPLHF
TGTGCCAGCAGTTACGGGGGGAGAGCTTCACCCCTCCACTTT
>TRBD2|TRBJ2-5|once|TRBV5-4
CASSTSGGEETQYF
TGTGCCAGCAGCACTAGCGGGGGGGAGGAGACCCAGTACTTC
>-|TRBJ2-1|-|TRBV9
CASSPHAKGVQFF
TGTGCCAGCAGCCCCCATGCGAAGGGGGTGCAGTTCTTC
>TRBD1|TRBJ2-7|once|TRBV2
CASRGQTAYEQYF
TGTGCCAGCAGGGGACAGACTGCCTACGAGCAGTACTTC
>TRBD1|TRBJ1-1|-|TRBV6-5
CASGSGGRAFF
TGTGCCAGCGGCTCAGGGGGCAGGGCTTTCTTT
>-|TRBJ1-5|few|TRBV27
CASSLAGQPQHF
TGTGCCAGCAGTTTGGCGGGTCAGCCCCAGCATTTT
>-|TRBJ1-3|-|TRBV5-5
CASSLEGRNTIYF
TGTGCCAGCAGCTTGGAAGGGCGAAACACCATATATTTT